The clone carrying this T cell receptor beta chain was counted a single time. Germline V gene sequence: CDR1 SGHTA, CDR2 FQGNSA. Trimming removed 5 bases at V and 5 bases at J, with 16 bases between. The CDR3 spans 15 residues. This sample stems from a study of blood T cell repertoires in COVID-19. Profiling relied on immunoSEQ multiplex PCR, and the TCRdb table lists in-frame clones only, not all of them. The repertoire consists of about 42,000 clones, with 77% occurring once and the leading ten covering 28%. The rearrangement uses TRBV7-2 and TRBJ2-1; D may be TRBD2 (6 bases). The TCR sequence derives from a woman aged 70-85 years with acute or convalescent COVID-19. The sample taken for sequencing was peripheral blood. The CDR3 reads CASSRGASVNNEQFF. CDR3 DNA sequence: TGTGCCAGCAGCCGTGGAGCTAGCGTTAACAATGAGCAGTTCTTC.